Sequencing of this T cell receptor (beta chain) was carried out in a study of T cell responses to AZD1222 COVID-19 vaccine. Across the study: Second-dose intervals of approximately 4 or approximately 12 weeks were pooled.

This CDR3 has 16 amino acids. CDR1 is SEHNR and CDR2 is FQNEAQ in the germline V gene (reference sequence). V shed 4 bases, J shed 2 bases, and the junction held 3 bases outside the gene matches. Study results and limitations: Every sample of the repertoires postdated the peak T cell response.

Of note for this clone: Its target is not known.

Sequencing used immunoSEQ multiplex PCR; TCRdb keeps in-frame clones, though not all of them. The table has some 170,000 clones, around nine tenths seen once. Specimen: peripheral blood, collected on day 0 of AZD1222 vaccination. The chain joins TRBV7-9 to TRBJ2-3; 13 bases match TRBD2. This receptor was obtained from an adult in good health. This chain's CDR3 is CASSSGTSGNTDTQYF. In DNA form, the CDR3 reads TGTGCCAGCAGCTCCGGGACTAGCGGGAACACAGATACGCAGTATTTT.